This TCR beta chain was sequenced in a study of shared clonotypes between healthy human individuals (dated by TCRdb to about 2020). Context from the whole study: Three men and a couple of women, aged 18 to 49 years, made up the cohort. Per donor, three plates each were used for CD4 naive and CD4 memory, two for CD8 naive, and one for CD8 memory. To estimate repertoire size and how much clonotypes are shared between individuals, the study performed deep sequencing of blood TCR repertoires from about five healthy adults. To increase sequencing depth and limit assay-specific biases, TCR repertoire library preparation and sequencing were carried out by different laboratories using diverse techniques. Leukapheresis yielded between about 0.9 and 8.9 billion PBMCs per donor.

Notes on this clone: The antigen it recognizes is unknown. No base quality information exists; no much larger clone differs at one position.

For the CD8 naive samples, CD45RO-negative cells were positively selected for CCR7, yielding a CD45RA+CCR7+ population from which TemRA cells were excluded. The donors were healthy, HIV-negative adults who had no recently reported acute infections or vaccinations. Every donor was a Caucasian adult residing in Nashville, Tennessee, USA. Blood was collected by leukapheresis, and PBMCs were isolated by Ficoll-Histopaque density gradient centrifugation and then cryopreserved in liquid nitrogen vapor phase. Analytical flow cytometry was used to check the purity and quantity of every magnetically sorted T cell population. From each sorted fraction, genomic DNA was isolated and quantified by UV absorbance on a Nanodrop 2000c. Using the deep immunoSEQ assay, TCR CDR3 regions were amplified from genomic DNA by multiplex PCR. For each cell subset, the extracted genomic DNA was distributed evenly across all wells of several immunoSEQ 96-well plates, and each plate served as one replicate. For sorted subsets, approximately 0.2 ug of genomic DNA, equivalent to 25,000 to 35,000 T cell genomes, went into each replicate PCR. Purified libraries were quantified with a Qubit 3.0 fluorometer, sized on a Bioanalyzer 2100, and re-quantified with the KAPA Library Quantification kit. A separate single-read 150-cycle Illumina NextSeq 550 flow cell was used to sequence each immunoSEQ 96-well plate. From the authors' description of their analysis: Because the immunoSEQ output included only junctional sequences and no quality scores, the filtering could not be the same as the filtering used for full-length reads. To assign V/J genes and CDR3, sequences were annotated against IMGT germline references using PyIR, a Python wrapper for IgBLAST v1.9. Reads were removed for weak V/J assignments (E-value above 1e-6), missing CDR3, stop codons, out-of-frame junctions, or ambiguous translated residues. A V3J clonotype was defined by an identical inferred V gene, J gene, and CDR3 amino acid sequence. Percentage overlap between repertoires was computed as shared unique clonotypes divided by the size of the smaller repertoire. Three approaches were used to assess repertoire richness: RTK rarefaction, the Chao1 estimator, and Recon v2.1 estimates of unobserved clonotypes. Generation probabilities were computed with OLGA for all TCRbeta clonotypes obtained by the gDNA method from a few donors. Sourced from immuneACCESS, this table was stored by TCRdb with only in-frame sequences that have V and J called. A share of the clones is absent; for the studies checked, an unresolved V gene accounts for under half, and the remainder has no known explanation. The D gene and trimming were derived from the DNA, and the V and J assignments and clone size from that table. In all, the sample holds some 2 million clones, and about 95% of those were seen once. Jointly, the top ten make up approximately 1.2% of the sample.

General conclusions and limits of the study: Incomplete sequencing was indicated by rarefaction of sorted-subset datasets, despite the large sequencing depth. Pairwise subsampling led to the expectation that sequencing depth would affect the degree of clonotype sharing among donors. When a few donors were compared, the shared fraction of clonotypes was around 4.6% for naive CD4, about 4% for naive CD8, more than 2% for memory CD4, and 0.35% to 0.4% for memory CD8. Compared with non-shared clonotypes, clonotypes shared by all four sorted-subset donors had higher generation probabilities. Because the study included a small number of donors, the genetic and exposure-history diversity represented was limited. Larger estimated clonotype richness was generally found for naive subsets than for memory subsets. Only blood was sampled, and tissue TCR repertoires likely differ from those in blood.

Ends trimmed: V by 5 bases, J by 3 bases; bases unmatched to a gene: 3. The CDR3 holds 13 amino acids from the cysteine to the phenylalanine. The entry retains the CDR3 DNA only, 39 bases that are in frame from base 1. For CDR1 and CDR2, the germline V gene lists KGHSH and LQKENI. This clonotype was obtained from a man between 18 and 35 years old in good health. The rearranged segments are TRBV18 and TRBJ1-1, with 7 bases in between that match TRBD1. Sequenced material: naive CD8+ T cells sorted from blood. The cell subset or site label here, explained by the study, means: CD45RA+CCR7+. The DNA sequence reads TGTGCCAGCTCAACTGACAGGGACACTGAAGCTTTCTTT. It translates to CASSTDRDTEAFF.